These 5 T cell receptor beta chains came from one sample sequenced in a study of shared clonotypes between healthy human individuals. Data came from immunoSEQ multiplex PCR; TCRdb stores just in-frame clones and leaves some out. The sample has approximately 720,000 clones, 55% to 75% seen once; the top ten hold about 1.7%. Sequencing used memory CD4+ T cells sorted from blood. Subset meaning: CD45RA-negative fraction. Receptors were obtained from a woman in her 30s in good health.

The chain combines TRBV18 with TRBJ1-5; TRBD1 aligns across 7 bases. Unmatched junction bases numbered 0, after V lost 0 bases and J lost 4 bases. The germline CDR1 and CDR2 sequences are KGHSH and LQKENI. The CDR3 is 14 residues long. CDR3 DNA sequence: TGTGCCAGCTCACCACCGGGACAGAATCAGCCCCAGCATTTT. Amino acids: CASSPPGQNQPQHF. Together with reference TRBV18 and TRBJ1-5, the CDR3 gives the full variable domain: NAGVMQNPRHLVRRRGQEARLRCSPMKGHSHVYWYRQLPEEGLKFMVYLQKENIIDESGMPKERFSAEFPKEGPSILRIQQVVRGDSAAYFCASSPPGQNQPQHFGDGTRLSIL.

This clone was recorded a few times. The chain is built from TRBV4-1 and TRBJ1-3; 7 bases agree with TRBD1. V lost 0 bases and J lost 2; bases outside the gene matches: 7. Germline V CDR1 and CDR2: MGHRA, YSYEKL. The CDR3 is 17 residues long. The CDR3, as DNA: TGCGCCAGCAGCCAAGACGGGACAGCACTCGCTGGAAACACCATATATTTT. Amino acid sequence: CASSQDGTALAGNTIYF.

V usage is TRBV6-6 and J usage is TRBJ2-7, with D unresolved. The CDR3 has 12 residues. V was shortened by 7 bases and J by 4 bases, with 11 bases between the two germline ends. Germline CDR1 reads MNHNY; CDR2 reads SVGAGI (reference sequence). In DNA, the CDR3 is TGTGCCAGCACCAGCTCGGAATACGAGCAGTACTTC. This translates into CASTSSEYEQYF.

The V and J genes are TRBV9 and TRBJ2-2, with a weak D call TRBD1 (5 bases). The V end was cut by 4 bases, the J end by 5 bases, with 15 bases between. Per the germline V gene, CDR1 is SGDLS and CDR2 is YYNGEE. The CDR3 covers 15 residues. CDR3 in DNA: TGTGCCAGCAGCCCTCAGGGTTGGGGAACCGGGGAGCTGTTTTTT. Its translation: CASSPQGWGTGELFF.

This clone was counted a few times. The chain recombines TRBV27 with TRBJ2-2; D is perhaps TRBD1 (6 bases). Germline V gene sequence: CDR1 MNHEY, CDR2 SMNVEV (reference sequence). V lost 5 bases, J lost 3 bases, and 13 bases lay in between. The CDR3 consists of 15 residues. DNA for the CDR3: TGTGCCAGCAGTAGCAGGGGTGCGGACACCGGGGAGCTGTTTTTT. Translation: CASSSRGADTGELFF.